The clone carrying this T cell receptor beta chain was found once. Its antigen is currently unknown. Donors likely had unrecorded immune exposures despite being nominally healthy when sampled. The source of the sample is a study of cytomegalovirus exposure and HLA in healthy donors. Study summary: An early data release held about 85 million unique TCRs from HLA-typed donors.

Study-wide results and caveats: Overall, around 150 TCR beta chains were annotated as cytomegalovirus-associated. Later work showed greater clonal expansion in HLA-associated TCR beta chains than in equally common others.

The PCR contained 60 Vbeta and 13 Jbeta primers. The assay was immunoSEQ multiplex PCR, and TCRdb's table has in-frame clones only and misses some. Of 100,000 to 150,000 clones in the sample, about 77% were seen once. Trimming cost V 3 bases and J 6 bases, with 11 bases left between them. This CDR3 is built from 13 residues. Germline loops: CDR1 SNHLY, CDR2 FYNNEI. This chain uses TRBV2 with TRBJ1-1; D is perhaps TRBD1 (6 bases). The clonotype was recovered from a woman between 40 and 50 years old in good health and CMV-seronegative. The sample comprised PBMCs. This CDR3 is CASSEKGGSEAFF. The CDR3 DNA follows: TGTGCCAGCAGTGAGAAAGGGGGTTCTGAAGCTTTCTTT.